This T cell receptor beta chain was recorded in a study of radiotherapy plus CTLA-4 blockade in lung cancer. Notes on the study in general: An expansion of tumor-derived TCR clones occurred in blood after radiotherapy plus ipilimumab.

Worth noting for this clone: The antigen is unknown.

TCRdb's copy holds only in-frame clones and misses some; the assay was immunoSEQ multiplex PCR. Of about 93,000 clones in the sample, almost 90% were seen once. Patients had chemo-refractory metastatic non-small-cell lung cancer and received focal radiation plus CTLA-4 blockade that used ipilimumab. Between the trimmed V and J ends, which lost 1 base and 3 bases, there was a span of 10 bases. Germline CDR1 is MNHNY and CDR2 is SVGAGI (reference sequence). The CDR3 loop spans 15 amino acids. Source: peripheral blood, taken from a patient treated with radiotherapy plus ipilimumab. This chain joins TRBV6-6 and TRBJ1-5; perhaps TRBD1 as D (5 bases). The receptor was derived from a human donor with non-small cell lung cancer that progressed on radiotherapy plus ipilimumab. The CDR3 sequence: CASSYLAGFNQPQHF. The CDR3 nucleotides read TGTGCCAGCAGTTACTTGGCAGGGTTCAATCAGCCCCAGCATTTT.